This T cell receptor beta chain derives from a study of blood T cell repertoires in COVID-19 (TCRdb year 2020). In the study overall: Samples covering the acute and convalescent phases of COVID-19 were provided by collaborators in the United States, Italy and Spain. The prospective study material was composed of cDNA or gDNA derived from T cells, B-cell-depleted T cells, or PBMCs. The samples were drawn from two sources: the first 160 participants of the ongoing ImmuneRACE study, and fewer than 1,500 subjects contributed by 6 global collaborators. The repertoires were released in a freely available public database meant as a resource for research on the immune response to SARS-CoV-2. Where HLA class I and class II types were available, the types were taken from metadata supplied by the sample provider, not from assay-based typing. Deeply sampled blood TCRbeta repertoires from subjects exposed to, actively infected with, or recovered from COVID-19 were included in the dataset. The sample metadata nearly always contained a de-identified subject ID, COVID-19 status, age in years and sex.

General study outcomes and caveats: The quantity of clinical and demographic metadata differed by source and by participant and was supplied without curation.

The collaborating institutions used their own protocols to collect whole blood in K2EDTA tubes. For TCRbeta analysis, collaborators shipped samples as frozen whole blood, isolated PBMCs, or DNA extracted from either of those sample types. A word on this clone: Which antigen it targets is not known. Base qualities are missing; no much larger clone stands one base away.

TCRbeta CDR3 regions were amplified from genomic DNA using the immunoSEQ Assay, a bias-controlled multiplex PCR. The paper's processing steps were these. Nucleated cell counts per sample were estimated from amplification of reference gene primers within the assay. To quantify the absolute abundance of each unique TCRbeta CDR3 rearrangement, sequence reads were collapsed and filtered. For each sample, productive Simpson clonality was calculated by taking the square root of Simpson's diversity index across productive rearrangements. TCRdb carries this immuneACCESS record with in-frame sequences only. Its versions omit some clonotypes, under half of them owing to an unresolved V gene in the studies checked, with the rest unexplained. The V and J calls and clone size come from that table; D and trimming were worked out from the DNA. For this sample there are some 150,000 clones; 76% appear just once. The ten largest clones represent about 4% of the sample.

This clonotype was sampled from a man aged 60 to 69 with acute or convalescent COVID-19. Sequencing used peripheral blood.

The DNA is as follows: TGCGCCAGCAGCTTGGAGTCTAGAAGCAATGAGCAGTTCTTC. Translated, this gives CASSLESRSNEQFF. In this chain, TRBV5-1 is recombined with TRBJ2-1, with the D gene uncertain. The CDR3 contains 14 residues, cysteine and phenylalanine counted. The read is trimmed to its CDR3 DNA, 42 bases read in frame from base 1. The V and J ends are trimmed by 0 bases and 6 bases, leaving 10 bases between them. Per the germline V gene, SGHRS is the CDR1 and YFSETQ is the CDR2.